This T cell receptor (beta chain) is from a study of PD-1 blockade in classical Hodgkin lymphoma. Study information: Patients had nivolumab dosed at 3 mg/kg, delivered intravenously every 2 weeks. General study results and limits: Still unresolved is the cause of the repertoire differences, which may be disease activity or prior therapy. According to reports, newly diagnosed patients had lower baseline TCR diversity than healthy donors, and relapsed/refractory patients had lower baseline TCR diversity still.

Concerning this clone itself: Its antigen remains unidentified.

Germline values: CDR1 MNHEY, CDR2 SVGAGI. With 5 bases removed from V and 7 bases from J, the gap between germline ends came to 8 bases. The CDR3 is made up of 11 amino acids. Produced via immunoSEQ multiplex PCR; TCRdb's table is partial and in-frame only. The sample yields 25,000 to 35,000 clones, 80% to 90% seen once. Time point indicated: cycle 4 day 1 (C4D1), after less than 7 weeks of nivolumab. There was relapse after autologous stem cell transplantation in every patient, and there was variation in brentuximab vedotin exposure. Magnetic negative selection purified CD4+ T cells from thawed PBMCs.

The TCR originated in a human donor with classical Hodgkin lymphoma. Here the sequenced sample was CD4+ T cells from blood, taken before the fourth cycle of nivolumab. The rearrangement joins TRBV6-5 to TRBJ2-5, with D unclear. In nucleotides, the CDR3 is TGTGCCAGCAGTGCCCAGTCGACCCAGTACTTC. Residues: CASSAQSTQYF.